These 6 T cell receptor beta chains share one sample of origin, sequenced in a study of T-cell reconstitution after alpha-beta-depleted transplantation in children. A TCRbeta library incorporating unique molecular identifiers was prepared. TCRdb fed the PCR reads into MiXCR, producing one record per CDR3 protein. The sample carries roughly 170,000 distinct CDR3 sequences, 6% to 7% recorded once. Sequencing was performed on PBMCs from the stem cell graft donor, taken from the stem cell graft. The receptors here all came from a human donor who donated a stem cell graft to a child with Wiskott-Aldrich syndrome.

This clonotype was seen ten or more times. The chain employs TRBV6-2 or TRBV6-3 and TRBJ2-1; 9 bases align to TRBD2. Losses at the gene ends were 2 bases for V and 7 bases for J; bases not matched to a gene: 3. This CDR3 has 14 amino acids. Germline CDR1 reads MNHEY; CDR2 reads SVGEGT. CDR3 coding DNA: TGTGCCAGCAGTTACGGACTAGCGTTAAATGAGCAGTTCTTC. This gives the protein CASSYGLALNEQFF.

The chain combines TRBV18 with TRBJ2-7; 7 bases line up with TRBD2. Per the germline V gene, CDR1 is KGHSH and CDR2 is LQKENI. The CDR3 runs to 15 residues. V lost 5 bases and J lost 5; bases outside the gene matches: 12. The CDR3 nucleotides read TGTGCCAGCTCATCACTGGGGGGGACCCACCACGAGCAGTACTTC. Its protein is CASSSLGGTHHEQYF.

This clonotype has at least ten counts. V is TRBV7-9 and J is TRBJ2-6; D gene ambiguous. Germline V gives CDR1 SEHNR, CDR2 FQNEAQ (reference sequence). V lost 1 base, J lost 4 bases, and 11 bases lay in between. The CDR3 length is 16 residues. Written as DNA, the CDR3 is TGTGCCAGCAGCTTAGGATTGGGATCCGGGGCCAACGTCCTGACTTTC. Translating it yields CASSLGLGSGANVLTF.

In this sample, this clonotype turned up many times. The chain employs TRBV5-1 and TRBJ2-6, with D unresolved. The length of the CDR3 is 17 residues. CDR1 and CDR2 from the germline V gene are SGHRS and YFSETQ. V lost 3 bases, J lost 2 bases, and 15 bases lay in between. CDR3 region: CASSYGPSRTGANVLTF. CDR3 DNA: TGCGCCAGCAGCTACGGGCCGAGCAGAACTGGGGCCAACGTCCTGACTTTC.

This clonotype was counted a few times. CDR3 sequence (DNA): TGTGCCAGCTCACCACCCCAGTGGGACAATGAGCAGTTCTTC. Its protein is CASSPPQWDNEQFF. The chain links TRBV18 to TRBJ2-1; D is unresolved. Germline V lookup: CDR1 KGHSH, CDR2 LQKENI. Trimming shortened V by 0 bases and J by 5 bases, and 8 bases separated the two germline ends. CDR3 length: 14 amino acids. Full variable domain (outside the CDR3, taken from reference TRBV18 and TRBJ2-1): NAGVMQNPRHLVRRRGQEARLRCSPMKGHSHVYWYRQLPEEGLKFMVYLQKENIIDESGMPKERFSAEFPKEGPSILRIQQVVRGDSAAYFCASSPPQWDNEQFFGPGTRLTVL.

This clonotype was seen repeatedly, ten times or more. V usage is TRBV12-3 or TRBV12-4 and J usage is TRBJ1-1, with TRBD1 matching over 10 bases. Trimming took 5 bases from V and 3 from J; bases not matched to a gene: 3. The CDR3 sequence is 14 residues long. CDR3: CASSIGTGDTEAFF. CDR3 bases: TGTGCCAGCAGTATCGGGACAGGGGACACTGAAGCTTTCTTT.